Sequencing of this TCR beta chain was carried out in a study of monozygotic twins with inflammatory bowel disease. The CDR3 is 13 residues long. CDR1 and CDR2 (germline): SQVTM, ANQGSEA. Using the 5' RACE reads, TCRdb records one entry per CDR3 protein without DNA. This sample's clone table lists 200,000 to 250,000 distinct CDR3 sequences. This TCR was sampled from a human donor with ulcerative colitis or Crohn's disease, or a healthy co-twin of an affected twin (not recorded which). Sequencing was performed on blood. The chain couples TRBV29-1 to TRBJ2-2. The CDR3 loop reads CSVGHINTGELFF.